Below are 26 T cell receptor beta chains sequenced from a single sample in a study of OX40 agonist ivuxolimab in advanced cancers. Data came from immunoSEQ multiplex PCR; TCRdb stores just in-frame clones and leaves some out. The repertoire holds about 40,000 clones, with about four fifths as singletons. The sample in question was CD4+ or CD8+ T cells sorted from blood, obtained in a trial of the OX40 agonist ivuxolimab. These receptors were taken from an adult with an advanced solid tumor such as melanoma, head and neck, liver or kidney cancer.

This chain links TRBV5-4 with TRBJ1-2; 7 bases map to TRBD1. The CDR3 extends over 16 amino acids. J lost 6 bases, V lost 0 bases, and 11 bases had no gene match. From germline, CDR1 is SGHNT and CDR2 YYREEE (reference sequence). CDR3 in amino acids: CASSLARVDRNHGYTF. The CDR3 bases are TGTGCCAGCAGCTTGGCCCGAGTGGACAGGAATCATGGCTACACCTTC.

This chain connects TRBV9 to TRBJ2-5, with TRBD2 identical over 9 bases. CDR3 length: 20 amino acids. CDR1 SGDLS and CDR2 YYNGEE come from the germline V gene. V trimming: 4 bases; J trimming: 5 bases; junction bases outside the gene matches: 24. The CDR3 DNA reads TGTGCCAGCAGCCCCCCGCAGATAGCGGGAGTGTTGGGGGGGTTTGAGACCCAGTACTTC. It translates to CASSPPQIAGVLGGFETQYF.

By sample share, this clone is medium-sized (0.01 to 0.1%). The chain has TRBV19 and TRBJ1-2; 7 bases line up with TRBD1. The length of the CDR3 is 13 residues. Germline V gene lookup returns CDR1 LNHDA and CDR2 SQIVND (reference sequence). The junction had 7 bases not matched to a gene; V was cut back by 5 bases and J by 7 bases. CDR3 region: CASSLQGGGGYTF. The CDR3 DNA follows: TGTGCCAGTAGTCTCCAGGGGGGCGGTGGCTACACCTTC.

The chain combines TRBV6-1 with TRBJ1-1; 7 bases align to TRBD1. J gave up 6 bases and V 4 bases, and 8 bases lay outside the gene matches. The CDR3 totals 14 residues. Germline CDR1 is MNHNS and CDR2 is SASEGT. The CDR3 bases are TGTGCCAGCAGTGGGATTAGGGGGCAGTCTGAAGCTTTCTTT. Translation gives CASSGIRGQSEAFF.

This clone is deemed medium-sized. V is TRBV27 and J is TRBJ2-7; D unresolved. The CDR3 length is 12 residues. Trimming took 9 bases from V and 0 from J, leaving 9 bases between them. Germline V lookup: CDR1 MNHEY, CDR2 SMNVEV (reference sequence). CDR3 coding DNA: TGTGCCAGGACGGCCGGCTCCTACGAGCAGTACTTC. Its protein is CARTAGSYEQYF.

The V call is TRBV7-3, the J call TRBJ2-5, with a tentative D call TRBD2 (6 bases). V was shortened by 4 bases and J by 3 bases, with 12 bases between the two germline ends. This CDR3 comprises 14 residues. In germline, CDR1 is SGHTA, CDR2 FQGTGA. The CDR3 spells CASSSLGGEETQYF. DNA of the CDR3: TGTGCCAGCAGCTCCTTAGGAGGGGAAGAGACCCAGTACTTC.

The V gene is TRBV15, the J gene TRBJ2-7, with D possibly called TRBD1 or TRBD2 (6 bases each). Germline V gene sequence: CDR1 LNHNV, CDR2 YYDKDF (reference sequence). The germline V and J ends were trimmed by 0 bases and 3 bases, with 12 bases remaining between them. The CDR3 consists of 15 residues. The CDR3 DNA reads as TGTGCCACCAGCAGAGATCCGGGGGCGCGCTACGAGCAGTACTTC. This codes for CATSRDPGARYEQYF.

This chain uses TRBV11-1 with TRBJ1-6; tentatively, D is TRBD1 (5 bases). CDR1 and CDR2 (germline): SGHAT, FQDESV (reference sequence). V shed 8 bases and J shed 7 bases, with 9 bases lying between them. The CDR3 loop spans 12 amino acids. For the CDR3, the DNA is TGTGCCAGCCGGGAGGGGAATTCACCCCTCCACTTT. As protein: CASREGNSPLHF.

The chain couples TRBV30 to TRBJ1-1, with 7 bases identical to TRBD1. The CDR3 is 11 residues long. Germline CDR1 and CDR2: GTSNPN and SVGIG (reference sequence). The ends lost 6 bases at V and 9 bases at J; junction bases unmatched: 7. In DNA form, the CDR3 reads TGTGCCTGCGCAGACAGGGATCAAGCTTTCTTT. Amino acids: CACADRDQAFF.

This sequence joins TRBV10-3 and TRBJ2-1; TRBD2 agrees at 9 bases. Per germline, CDR1 ENHRY and CDR2 SYGVKD. After removal of 7 bases from V and 7 bases from J, the junction contained 5 bases not matched to a gene. The CDR3 sequence is 13 residues long. The CDR3 DNA follows: TGTGCCATCAATTCTCTAGCGGGGAATGAGCAGTTCTTC. This encodes CAINSLAGNEQFF.

The V and J genes are TRBV25-1 and TRBJ2-7; 9 bases match TRBD1. J was trimmed by 0 bases and V by 4 bases; bases with no gene match: 7. CDR1 is MGHDK and CDR2 is SYGVNS in the germline V gene. The length of the CDR3 is 16 residues. The CDR3: CASSALGQGSSYEQYF. CDR3 in DNA: TGTGCCAGCAGTGCACTGGGACAGGGAAGCTCCTACGAGCAGTACTTC.

This clone was found once. The chain recombines TRBV5-4 with TRBJ1-1; no clear D gene. The V gene lost 4 bases and the J gene lost 1 base, with 8 bases spanning the gap. The CDR3 has 13 residues. CDR1 is SGHNT, CDR2 YYREEE, per germline (reference sequence). The CDR3 DNA reads as TGTGCCAGCAGCCAACAGACGAACACTGAAGCTTTCTTT. Amino acid sequence: CASSQQTNTEAFF.

The genes are TRBV4-1 and TRBJ2-3; TRBD1 aligns across 9 bases. V was clipped by 2 bases and J by 0 bases; unmatched bases: 3. This CDR3 contains 16 residues. Germline V gene sequence: CDR1 MGHRA, CDR2 YSYEKL. CDR3 sequence: CASSQTTGGSTDTQYF. The CDR3 coding sequence is TGCGCCAGCAGCCAAACGACAGGGGGGAGCACAGATACGCAGTATTTT.

The chain has TRBV19 and TRBJ2-5; D gene unclear. Trimming took off 5 bases at V and 4 bases at J, with 8 bases between the two ends. The CDR3 consists of 12 residues. Germline V gene lookup returns CDR1 LNHDA and CDR2 SQIVND (reference sequence). The CDR3 sequence is CASSFAGETQYF. DNA of the CDR3: TGTGCCAGTAGTTTCGCAGGAGAGACCCAGTACTTC.

The V and J genes are TRBV19 and TRBJ2-1; 10 bases match TRBD2. The CDR3 has 16 residues. Losses at the gene ends were 7 bases for V and 5 bases for J; bases not matched to a gene: 11. In germline, CDR1 is LNHDA, CDR2 SQIVND (reference sequence). This CDR3 reads CASTPPLAGVNNEQFF. The CDR3 coding sequence is TGTGCCAGTACCCCTCCCCTAGCGGGGGTAAACAATGAGCAGTTCTTC.

The chain combines TRBV28 with TRBJ1-3; TRBD1 is a possible D gene (5 bases). From germline, CDR1 is MDHEN and CDR2 SYDVKM. Trimming took off 4 bases at V and 0 bases at J, with 10 bases between the two ends. CDR3 length equals 15 residues. Here the CDR3 reads CASSSNTGSGNTIYF. DNA for the CDR3: TGTGCCAGCAGTTCAAATACAGGCTCTGGAAACACCATATATTTT.

The V gene is TRBV18, the J gene TRBJ2-7, with D unresolved. This CDR3 contains 13 residues. Trimming took off 0 bases at V and 5 bases at J, with 8 bases between the two ends. Looked up from germline, CDR1 is KGHSH and CDR2 is LQKENI. CDR3 in amino acids: CASSPPVEDEQYF. The CDR3 coding sequence is TGTGCCAGCTCACCACCCGTCGAGGACGAGCAGTACTTC.

The gene calls are TRBV21-1 and TRBJ1-3. TRBV21-1 is a pseudogene locus. The CDR3 consists of 13 residues. This CDR3 reads CASSMVSGNTIYF. CDR3 nucleotides: TGTGCCAGCAGCATGGTCTCTGGAAACACCATATATTTT.

The J gene is TRBJ1-2, the V gene TRBV6-5; D is uncertain. Trimming left V 6 bases short and J 7 bases short, with 15 bases between. The length of the CDR3 is 13 residues. Germline lookup yields CDR1 MNHEY and CDR2 SVGAGI. CDR3 residues: CASRHSPTCGYTF. CDR3 bases: TGTGCCAGCAGACACAGTCCTACCTGTGGCTACACCTTC.

The V gene is TRBV21-1, the J gene TRBJ1-2; the table's D call TRBD1 went unverified against the DNA. TRBV21-1 is reported as a pseudogene. This CDR3 has 18 residues. The DNA for the CDR3 is TGTGCCAGCAGCAAAGGGGGACATCGTCCCCGGCAGGCCTATGGCTACACCTTC. Translating it yields CASSKGGHRPRQAYGYTF.

The V gene is TRBV5-4, the J gene TRBJ2-1; D might be TRBD1 (5 bases). This CDR3 has 16 residues. Germline V gene data show CDR1 as SGHNT and CDR2 as YYREEE (reference sequence). V lost 3 bases, J lost 2 bases, and 15 bases lay in between. The CDR3 coding sequence is TGTGCCAGCAGCTCCTACAGGCTATCTACCTACAATGAGCAGTTCTTC. Its protein is CASSSYRLSTYNEQFF.

The J gene is TRBJ1-4, the V gene TRBV6-1; D may be TRBD1 (6 bases). The CDR3 is made up of 15 amino acids. Germline loops: CDR1 MNHNS, CDR2 SASEGT. The ends were cut back, 8 bases at V and 4 bases at J, with 17 bases in the middle. In DNA form, the CDR3 reads TGTGCCAGCGGCCGCTACAGGGACTATAATGAAAAACTGTTTTTT. This sequence encodes CASGRYRDYNEKLFF.

V gene TRBV5-5 combines with J gene TRBJ1-5; D is unclear. Per the germline V gene, CDR1 is SGHKS and CDR2 is YYEKEE (reference sequence). Trimming removed 1 base at V and 3 bases at J, with 8 bases between. CDR3 length: 14 amino acids. CDR3 sequence: CASSLREFNQPQHF. CDR3 in DNA: TGTGCCAGCAGCTTGCGGGAGTTCAATCAGCCCCAGCATTTT. The full variable domain, completed using reference TRBV5-5 and TRBJ1-5, is DAGVTQSPTHLIKTRGQQVTLRCSPISGHKSVSWYQQVLGQGPQFIFQYYEKEERGRGNFPDRFSARQFPNYSSELNVNALLLGDSALYLCASSLREFNQPQHFGDGTRLSIL.

The chain links TRBV2 to TRBJ1-1, with TRBD1 identical over 10 bases. After removal of 5 bases from V and 6 bases from J, the junction contained 3 bases not matched to a gene. Germline V gives CDR1 SNHLY, CDR2 FYNNEI. The CDR3 runs to 13 residues. The DNA of the CDR3 is TGTGCCAGCAGTTGGGACAGGGGTGCTGAAGCTTTCTTT. Translated, it gives CASSWDRGAEAFF.

The gene calls are TRBV27 and TRBJ1-6, with 7 bases identical to TRBD1. J was trimmed by 4 bases and V by 5 bases; bases with no gene match: 5. The germline gives CDR1 MNHEY, CDR2 SMNVEV (reference sequence). CDR3 length equals 15 residues. The CDR3, as DNA: TGTGCCAGCAGTGTCGACAGGGCTTATAATTCACCCCTCCACTTT. This sequence encodes CASSVDRAYNSPLHF.

The chain employs TRBV19 and TRBJ2-2, with 10 bases that match TRBD1. Unmatched junction bases numbered 8, after V lost 9 bases and J lost 7 bases. Per the germline V gene, CDR1 is LNHDA and CDR2 is SQIVND (reference sequence). This CDR3 is built from 14 residues. CDR3 sequence (DNA): TGTGCCAGCTTCCGGGACAGGGGAATCGGGGAGCTGTTTTTT. Amino acid sequence: CASFRDRGIGELFF.